Below, 10 T cell receptor beta chains from the same sample are listed, as sequenced in a study of T cell repertoires in aging, cancer and after chemotherapy. The template was genomic DNA from peripheral blood, not RNA. Multiplex touch-down PCR with TRB-A/B primers amplified rearranged V-D-J TRB sequences. TCRdb reprocessed the multiplex PCR reads via MiXCR and lists one record per CDR3 protein. The sample lists almost 8,500 distinct CDR3 sequences, 25% to 35% occurring once. Material for sequencing was blood. Source of these receptors: a human donor in good health.

V and J are TRBV7-2 and TRBJ2-7; D not resolved. Trimming pared 4 bases from V and 0 bases from J, leaving 7 bases between. CDR1 is SGHTA, CDR2 FQGNSA, per germline. The CDR3 runs 13 residues. The CDR3 bases are TGTGCCAGCAGCTCGGTCAGCTCCTACGAGCAGTACTTC. This sequence encodes CASSSVSSYEQYF.

This chain connects TRBV24-1 to TRBJ2-5; D is perhaps TRBD2 (6 bases). The CDR3 is 15 residues long. V was pared by 5 bases and J by 1 base, with 13 bases between. In germline, CDR1 is KGHDR, CDR2 SFDVKD. DNA for the CDR3: TGTGCCACCAGTGGAAGTCGGGACTTCCAAGAGACCCAGTACTTC. Translated: CATSGSRDFQETQYF.

This clonotype occurred a few times. V gene TRBV10-3 combines with J gene TRBJ2-3; tentative D call: TRBD1 (5 bases). The V gene's germline CDR1 is ENHRY and CDR2 SYGVKD. The ends were cut back, 11 bases at V and 0 bases at J, with 15 bases in the middle. The CDR3 covers 14 residues. The chain's CDR3 is CASKGPASTDTQYF. The CDR3 DNA is TGTGCCTCAAAGGGGCCAGCTAGCACAGATACGCAGTATTTT.

This CDR3 is CASSLATGQETQYF. Here the CDR3 DNA reads TGTGCCAGCAGCTTGGCCACAGGTCAAGAGACCCAGTACTTC. The chain joins TRBV5-4 to TRBJ2-5; D is possibly TRBD1 (5 bases). Deletions cut 0 bases from V and 2 bases from J, with 8 bases between. CDR1 and CDR2 from the germline V gene are SGHNT and YYREEE (reference sequence). The CDR3 consists of 14 residues. The variable domain in full, completed from reference TRBV5-4 and TRBJ2-5, reads ETGVTQSPTHLIKTRGQQVTLRCSSQSGHNTVSWYQQALGQGPQFIFQYYREEENGRGNFPPRFSGLQFPNYSSELNVNALELDDSALYLCASSLATGQETQYFGPGTRLLVL.

This clonotype occurred a few times. The chain carries TRBV5-4 and TRBJ1-3; the match to TRBD1 covers 8 bases. From germline, CDR1 is SGHNT and CDR2 YYREEE (reference sequence). With V trimmed by 7 bases and J by 3 bases, 6 bases remained unmatched. The CDR3 contains 14 residues. In DNA form, the CDR3 reads TGTGCCAGCGGACAGGGAGTTTTTGGAAACACCATATATTTT. Protein: CASGQGVFGNTIYF.

J is TRBJ2-1 and V is TRBV30; 9 nucleotides agree with TRBD2. CDR3 length equals 15 residues. The germline CDR1 and CDR2 sequences are GTSNPN and SVGIG (reference sequence). The ends lost 1 base at V and 9 bases at J; junction bases unmatched: 10. This chain's CDR3 is CAWSALAGAAGEQFF. The DNA of the CDR3 is TGTGCCTGGAGTGCGTTAGCGGGGGCCGCCGGTGAGCAGTTCTTC.

By share of the sample, this clonotype is medium-sized. The chain combines TRBV29-1 with TRBJ1-1, with a tentative D call TRBD1 (5 bases). V dropped 3 bases and J dropped 1 base, with 9 bases sitting between them. The CDR3 is made up of 13 amino acids. From germline, CDR1 is SQVTM and CDR2 ANQGSEA. The CDR3 protein is CSVEIQANTEAFF. Here the CDR3 DNA reads TGCAGCGTTGAGATACAGGCGAACACTGAAGCTTTCTTT.

This clonotype was counted a few times. The gene calls are TRBV19 and TRBJ2-7, with 9 bases fitting TRBD2. CDR3 length: 15 amino acids. Germline trimming cut 2 bases from V and 3 bases from J; bases unmatched to any gene: 5. The germline V gene encodes CDR1 LNHDA and CDR2 SQIVND (reference sequence). The CDR3 DNA reads as TGTGCCAGTAGTATAAATGTGCGGGGGGGCTACGAGCAGTACTTC. Its protein is CASSINVRGGYEQYF.

This clonotype was counted between two and nine times. The V call is TRBV12-3 or TRBV12-4, the J call TRBJ1-4; D gene ambiguous. V dropped 5 bases and J dropped 1 base, with 11 bases sitting between them. This CDR3 has 15 residues. CDR3 coding DNA: TGTGCCAGCAGTAGAGGCGGGGTAACTAATGAAAAACTGTTTTTT. This sequence encodes CASSRGGVTNEKLFF.

This clonotype was picked up a small number of times. The rearrangement joins TRBV18 to TRBJ2-5; D call uncertain. Germline V lookup: CDR1 KGHSH, CDR2 LQKENI. There are 14 residues in the CDR3. Trimming removed 0 bases from V and 2 bases from J, with 7 bases in between. The CDR3 DNA sequence: TGTGCCAGCTCACCACCGGCAGGACAAGAGACCCAGTACTTC. Translation: CASSPPAGQETQYF.